This TCR beta chain was found in a study of shared clonotypes between healthy human individuals. General observations from the study: Blood alone was sampled, and tissue repertoires likely differ.

Donation came from healthy HIV-negative adults that had no recent acute infections or vaccinations. Genomic DNA, for the unsorted samples, came from roughly 90 million PBMCs. In germline, CDR1 is SNHLY, CDR2 FYNNEI. The CDR3 consists of 12 residues. Trimming removed 6 bases from V and 5 bases from J, with 10 bases in between. With regard to this clone: Its antigen is currently unknown. A single base is all that separates this from a far larger clone, so a read error is likely.

Over several immunoSEQ plates, each subset's genomic DNA was distributed in even portions. The repertoire was sequenced with immunoSEQ multiplex PCR; TCRdb's copy has only in-frame clones and lacks some. The sample lists some 490,000 clones; over 70% were seen once. The clonotype comes from a woman in her thirties or forties in good health. Some clones in this sample may be carry-over from other donors' samples. What was sequenced was PBMCs. The chain carries TRBV2 and TRBJ2-5; D unclear. The CDR3 reads CASSGTWETQYF. The DNA for the CDR3 is TGTGCCAGCAGCGGAACATGGGAGACCCAGTACTTC.